This T cell receptor (beta chain) was retrieved from a study of CD8 T cells in Susac syndrome. Germline V CDR1 and CDR2: DFQATT, SNEGSKA (reference sequence). J was trimmed by 0 bases and V by 5 bases; bases with no gene match: 8. This CDR3 is built from 16 residues. Negative isolation was used for CD8+ and CD4+ T cells and FACS enrichment for TEMRA cells. Random hexamers were used to reverse transcribe an amount of about 0.45 to 1 ug RNA. TCR beta CDR3 was amplified by immunoSEQ covering 54 Vbeta and 13 Jbeta. TCRdb passed the immunoSEQ multiplex PCR reads through MiXCR, listing each CDR3 protein once. The data hold hundreds of thousands of distinct CDR3 sequences, with roughly 85% observed a single time.

The genes are TRBV20-1 and TRBJ1-5; 9 nucleotides align to TRBD1. Input material: CD8+ T cells from PBMCs. This clonotype was sampled from a human donor with multiple sclerosis. The CDR3 region has the DNA TGCAGTGCTGAGGACAGGGGTGTGTATAGCAATCAGCCCCAGCATTTT. Its translation is CSAEDRGVYSNQPQHF.